The 2 T cell receptor beta chains below all came from one sample that was sequenced in a study of blood T cell repertoires in COVID-19. Data came from immunoSEQ multiplex PCR; TCRdb stores just in-frame clones and leaves some out. The top ten clones hold 4.5% to 6% of a sample with roughly 120,000 clones, roughly 74% of them seen once. The sequenced sample consisted of peripheral blood. These receptors were collected from a man aged 80 or over with COVID-19, enrolled during active disease.

This chain uses TRBV7-6 with TRBJ2-5; tentatively, D is TRBD2 (6 bases). CDR3 length: 15 residues. Per the germline V gene, CDR1 is SGHVS and CDR2 is FNYEAQ. V was trimmed by 1 base and J by 3 bases, leaving 12 bases between them. DNA for the CDR3: TGTGCCAGCAGCTTAGGTAGCGGAGAGAAAGAGACCCAGTACTTC. Its protein product is CASSLGSGEKETQYF.

In DNA form, the CDR3 reads TGTGCCTGGGGGGTGGCTTCTAGCACAGATACGCAGTATTTT. This sequence encodes CAWGVASSTDTQYF. The chain is built from TRBV30 and TRBJ2-3, with unresolved D. This CDR3 is 14 amino acids long. Germline CDR1 GTSNPN, CDR2 SVGIG (reference sequence). Deletions cut 5 bases from V and 0 bases from J, with 12 bases between.